The following is a TCR beta chain sequence with its context. Antigen unknown. Method: immunoSEQ multiplex PCR; TCRdb's copy keeps in-frame clones and lacks some. The table lists more than 110,000 clones, 86% of them singletons. The sample originates from a study of cytomegalovirus exposure and HLA in healthy donors. Looking at the study overall: The approximately 120 validation repertoires, a later analysis reported, used the same platform as the approximately 700 first-cohort repertoires. Overall study results and limits: With high specificity and sensitivity, the classifier reportedly diagnosed cytomegalovirus status. Cytomegalovirus association was assigned to approximately 160 TCR beta chains. In vitro testing confirmed a few CMV-associated chains as specific for CMV antigens.

The TCR originated in a young man in good health and CMV-seronegative. Sequencing was carried out using PBMCs.

The CDR3 region has the DNA TGTGCCAGCAGTTTATTATGGGGCCCGGACAATGAGCAGTTCTTC. Its translation: CASSLLWGPDNEQFF. The chain carries TRBV27 and TRBJ2-1; tentative D call: TRBD1 (5 bases). Per the germline V gene, CDR1 is MNHEY and CDR2 is SMNVEV (reference sequence). The CDR3 has 15 residues. Trimming left V 1 base short and J 5 bases short, with 12 bases between.